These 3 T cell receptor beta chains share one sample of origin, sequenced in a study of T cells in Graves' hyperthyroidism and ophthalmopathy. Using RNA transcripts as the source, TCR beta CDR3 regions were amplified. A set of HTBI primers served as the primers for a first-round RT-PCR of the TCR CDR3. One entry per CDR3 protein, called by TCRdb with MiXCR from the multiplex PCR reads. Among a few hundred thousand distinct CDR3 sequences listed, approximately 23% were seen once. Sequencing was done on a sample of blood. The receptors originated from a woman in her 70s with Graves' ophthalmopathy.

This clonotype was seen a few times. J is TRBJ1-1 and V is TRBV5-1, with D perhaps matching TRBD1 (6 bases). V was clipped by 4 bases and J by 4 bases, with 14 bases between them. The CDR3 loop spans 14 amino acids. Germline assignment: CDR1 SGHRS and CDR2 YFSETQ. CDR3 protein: CASSDTGASTEAFF. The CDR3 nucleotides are TGCGCCAGCAGCGACACGGGGGCCAGCACTGAAGCTTTCTTT.

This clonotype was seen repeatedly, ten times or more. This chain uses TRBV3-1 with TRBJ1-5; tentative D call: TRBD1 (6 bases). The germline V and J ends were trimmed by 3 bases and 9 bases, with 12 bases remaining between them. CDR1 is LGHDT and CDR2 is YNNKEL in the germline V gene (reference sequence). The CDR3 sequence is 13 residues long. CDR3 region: CASSHRGPRPQHF. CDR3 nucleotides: TGTGCCAGCAGCCACAGGGGTCCCCGGCCCCAGCATTTT.

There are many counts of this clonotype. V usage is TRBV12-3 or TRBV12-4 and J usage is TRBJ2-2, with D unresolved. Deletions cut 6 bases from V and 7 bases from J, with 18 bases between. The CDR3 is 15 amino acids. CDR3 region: CASSPFPTSYGELFF. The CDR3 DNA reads TGTGCCAGCAGCCCTTTTCCAACCTCGTACGGGGAGCTGTTTTTT.